Below, one T cell receptor (beta chain) is given with its context. Antigen specificity is unknown. This sample was included in a study of T cell repertoires in cytomegalovirus infection. One entry per CDR3 protein, called by TCRdb with MiXCR from the reads. Of 830,000 or so distinct CDR3 sequences in the sample, 30% to 35% were seen once. The material sequenced was cultured CD8+ T cells from PBMCs, taken from culture after CMV antigen stimulation. This TCR derives from a human donor in good health (CMV status not recorded). Some clones in this sample may be carry-over from other donors' samples.

Here the CDR3 reads CASSPWDGQETQYF. CDR3 DNA sequence: TGTGCCAGCTCGCCCTGGGACGGGCAAGAGACCCAGTACTTC. V and J are TRBV18 and TRBJ2-5; either TRBD1 or TRBD2 may fit D (5 bases each). Looked up from germline, CDR1 is KGHSH and CDR2 is LQKENI. CDR3 length equals 14 residues. V lost 6 bases and J 2 bases, leaving 13 bases between the germline ends.